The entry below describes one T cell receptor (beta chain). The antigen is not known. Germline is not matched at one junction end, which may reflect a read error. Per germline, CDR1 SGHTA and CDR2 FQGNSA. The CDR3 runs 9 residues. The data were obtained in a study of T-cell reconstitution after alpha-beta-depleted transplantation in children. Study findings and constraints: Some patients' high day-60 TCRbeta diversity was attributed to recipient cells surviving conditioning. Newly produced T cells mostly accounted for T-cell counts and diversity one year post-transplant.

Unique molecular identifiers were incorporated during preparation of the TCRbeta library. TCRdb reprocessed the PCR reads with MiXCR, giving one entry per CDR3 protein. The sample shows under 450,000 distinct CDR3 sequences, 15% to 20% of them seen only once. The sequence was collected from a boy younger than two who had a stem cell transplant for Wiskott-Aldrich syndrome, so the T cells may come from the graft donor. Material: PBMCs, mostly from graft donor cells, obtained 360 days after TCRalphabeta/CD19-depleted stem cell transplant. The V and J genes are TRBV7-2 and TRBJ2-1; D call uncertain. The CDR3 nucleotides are TGTGTCAGCAGCTTAAGTATGTTCTTC. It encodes CVSSLSMFF.